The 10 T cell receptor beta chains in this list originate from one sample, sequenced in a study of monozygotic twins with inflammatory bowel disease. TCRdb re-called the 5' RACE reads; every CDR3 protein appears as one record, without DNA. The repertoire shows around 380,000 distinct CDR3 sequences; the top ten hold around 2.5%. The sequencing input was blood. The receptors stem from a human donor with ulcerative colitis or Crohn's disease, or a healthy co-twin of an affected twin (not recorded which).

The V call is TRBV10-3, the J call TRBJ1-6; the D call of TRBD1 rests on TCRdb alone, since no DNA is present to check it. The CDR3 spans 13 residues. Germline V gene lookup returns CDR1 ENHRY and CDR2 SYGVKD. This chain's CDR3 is CAVRDTANSPLHF.

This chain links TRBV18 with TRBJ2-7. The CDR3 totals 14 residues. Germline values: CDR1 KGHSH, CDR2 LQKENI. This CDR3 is CASSHTGTRYDQYF.

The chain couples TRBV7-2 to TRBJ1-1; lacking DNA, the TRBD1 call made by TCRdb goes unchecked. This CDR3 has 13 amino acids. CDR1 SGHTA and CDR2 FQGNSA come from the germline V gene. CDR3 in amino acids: CASSPWDRGKAFF.

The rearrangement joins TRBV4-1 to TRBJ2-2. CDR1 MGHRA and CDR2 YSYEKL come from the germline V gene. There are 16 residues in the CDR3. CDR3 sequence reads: CASSQAPQQNTGELFF.

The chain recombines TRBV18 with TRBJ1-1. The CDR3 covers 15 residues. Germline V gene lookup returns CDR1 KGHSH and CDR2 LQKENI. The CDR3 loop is CASSPPGRLNTEAFF.

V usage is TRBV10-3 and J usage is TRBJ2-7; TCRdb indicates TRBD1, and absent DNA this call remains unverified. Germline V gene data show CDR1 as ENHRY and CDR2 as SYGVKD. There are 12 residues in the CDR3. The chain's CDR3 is CATRQEEYEQYF.

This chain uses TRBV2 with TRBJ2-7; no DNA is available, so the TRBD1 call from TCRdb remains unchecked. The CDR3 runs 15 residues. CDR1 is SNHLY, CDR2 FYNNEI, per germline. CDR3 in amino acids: CASSALRDRYNEQYF.

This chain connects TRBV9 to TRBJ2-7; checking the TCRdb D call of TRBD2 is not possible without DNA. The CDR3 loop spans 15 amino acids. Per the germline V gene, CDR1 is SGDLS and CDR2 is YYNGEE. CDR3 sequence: CASSLSALAGAEQYF.

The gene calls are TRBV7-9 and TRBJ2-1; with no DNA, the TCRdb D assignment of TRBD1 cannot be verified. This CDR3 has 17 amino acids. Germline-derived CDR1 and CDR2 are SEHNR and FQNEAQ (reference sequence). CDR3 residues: CASSLLRGTGVYNEQFF.

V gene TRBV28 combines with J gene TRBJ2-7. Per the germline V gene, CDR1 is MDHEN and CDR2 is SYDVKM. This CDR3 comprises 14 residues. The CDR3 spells CASNTNFDYYEQYF.